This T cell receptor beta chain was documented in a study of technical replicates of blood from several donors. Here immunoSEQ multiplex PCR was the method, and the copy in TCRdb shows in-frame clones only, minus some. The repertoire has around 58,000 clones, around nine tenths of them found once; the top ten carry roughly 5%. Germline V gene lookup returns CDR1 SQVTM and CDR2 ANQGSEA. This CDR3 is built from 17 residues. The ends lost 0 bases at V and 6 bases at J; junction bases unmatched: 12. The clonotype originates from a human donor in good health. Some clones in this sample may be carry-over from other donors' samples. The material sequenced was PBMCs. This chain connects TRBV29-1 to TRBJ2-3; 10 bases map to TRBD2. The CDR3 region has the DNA TGCAGCGTTGAAGATGAGCTAGCGGGGGCCACCCTGGATACGCAGTATTTT. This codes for CSVEDELAGATLDTQYF.